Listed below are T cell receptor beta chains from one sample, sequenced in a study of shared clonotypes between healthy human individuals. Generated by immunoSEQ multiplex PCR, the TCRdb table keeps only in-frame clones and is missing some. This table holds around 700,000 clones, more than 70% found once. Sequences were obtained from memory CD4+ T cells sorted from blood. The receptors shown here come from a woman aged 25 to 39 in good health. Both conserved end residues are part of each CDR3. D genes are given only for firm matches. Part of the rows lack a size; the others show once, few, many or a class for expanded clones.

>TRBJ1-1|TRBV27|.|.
CASVAPRAGIREAFF
TGTGCCAGCGTTGCACCCAGGGCAGGGATCAGAGAAGCTTTCTTT
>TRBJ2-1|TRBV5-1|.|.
CASSLDSALYNEQFF
TGCGCCAGCAGCTTGGATTCAGCGCTGTACAATGAGCAGTTCTTC
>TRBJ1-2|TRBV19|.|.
CASTTGGAGGYTF
TGTGCCAGTACCACCGGGGGGGCGGGCGGCTACACCTTC
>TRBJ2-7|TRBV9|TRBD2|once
CASSVRSGTSEQYF
TGTGCCAGCAGCGTTAGAAGCGGGACCTCCGAGCAGTACTTC
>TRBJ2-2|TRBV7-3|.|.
CASSLSGTNTGELFF
TGTGCCAGCAGCTTATCCGGGACCAACACCGGGGAGCTGTTTTTT
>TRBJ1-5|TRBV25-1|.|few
CASSEEGQPQHF
TGTGCCAGCAGTGAAGAGGGCCAGCCCCAGCATTTT
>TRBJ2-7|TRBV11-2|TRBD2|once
CASSSGTSGRAYEQYF
TGTGCCAGCAGCTCGGGGACTAGCGGGAGGGCATACGAGCAGTACTTC
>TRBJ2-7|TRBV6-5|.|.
CASRMTGPGVYEQYF
TGTGCCAGCAGAATGACAGGCCCCGGAGTCTACGAGCAGTACTTC
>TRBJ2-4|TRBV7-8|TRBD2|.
CASSSGTSGIGGGIQYF
TGTGCCAGCAGCTCTGGGACTAGCGGGATCGGAGGGGGCATTCAGTACTTC
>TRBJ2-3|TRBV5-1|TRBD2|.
CASSLVGGRATDTQYF
TGCGCCAGCAGCTTGGTGGGCGGGAGGGCCACAGATACGCAGTATTTT